This entry lists 32 T cell receptor beta chains sequenced from one sample in a study of T cell responses to AZD1222 COVID-19 vaccine. The table came from immunoSEQ multiplex PCR; TCRdb's copy has only in-frame clones and leaves some out. Here the sample spans about 95,000 clones, around 90% being singletons. The source was peripheral blood, collected on day 0 of AZD1222 vaccination. The source is an adult in good health.

The count of this clone is one. The gene calls are TRBV6-5 and TRBJ1-5; D unclear. Germline V lookup: CDR1 MNHEY, CDR2 SVGAGI. The CDR3 has 13 amino acids. Trimming removed 2 bases at V and 6 bases at J, with 8 bases between. The CDR3 DNA reads TGTGCCAGCAGTTACGGGGAGGGTCAGCCCCAGCATTTT. This sequence encodes CASSYGEGQPQHF.

The CDR3 coding sequence is TGTGCCAGCAGGACTCAGGGGGCTTATGGCTACACCTTC. Translating it yields CASRTQGAYGYTF. The chain joins TRBV2 to TRBJ1-2; 8 bases are a match to TRBD1. Trimming took 6 bases from V and 5 from J; bases not matched to a gene: 5. This CDR3 is 13 amino acids long. In germline, CDR1 is SNHLY, CDR2 FYNNEI.

The chain joins TRBV6-2 or TRBV6-3 to TRBJ2-4; D is ambiguous. The germline CDR1 and CDR2 sequences are MNHEY and SVGEGT. The CDR3 is 15 amino acids. Trimming took off 5 bases at V and 0 bases at J, with 11 bases between the two ends. The CDR3 nucleotides read TGTGCCAGCAGTGCACCTGGGCGAGCCAAAAACATTCAGTACTTC. It translates to CASSAPGRAKNIQYF.

The chain carries TRBV11-2 and TRBJ1-2; the match to TRBD1 covers 7 bases. The CDR3 has 14 residues. Per the germline V gene, CDR1 is SGHAT and CDR2 is FQNNGV. V shed 4 bases and J 3 bases; nucleotides not matched to a gene: 5. Here the CDR3 DNA reads TGTGCCAGCAGCTCTTTACAGGGGTACTATGGCTACACCTTC. Its translation: CASSSLQGYYGYTF.

This sequence joins TRBV20-1 and TRBJ2-3; maybe TRBD2 (5 bases). V dropped 3 bases and J dropped 12 bases, with 13 bases sitting between them. This CDR3 is built from 11 residues. In germline, CDR1 is DFQATT, CDR2 SNEGSKA (reference sequence). Here the CDR3 DNA reads TGCAGTGCTAGCCCCGATACTAGTCAGTATTTT. Its protein is CSASPDTSQYF.

The genes are TRBV6-1 and TRBJ1-4; possibly TRBD1 for D (5 bases). V lost 5 bases to trimming and J lost 8 bases, with 12 bases between them. The CDR3 is 13 amino acids. Per the germline V gene, CDR1 is MNHNS and CDR2 is SASEGT. As DNA, the CDR3 is TGTGCCAGCAGTATAGGGACGGGGGAAAAACTGTTTTTT. Translating it yields CASSIGTGEKLFF.

J is TRBJ1-4 and V is TRBV6-5; D is ambiguous. V lost 5 bases and J 8 bases, leaving 12 bases between the germline ends. Germline CDR1 and CDR2: MNHEY and SVGAGI. The length of the CDR3 is 13 residues. DNA of the CDR3: TGTGCCAGCAGTAGGGAATTTGGGGAAAAACTGTTTTTT. Its translation is CASSREFGEKLFF.

This clone was observed a handful of times. The chain joins TRBV30 to TRBJ1-6; D is ambiguous. CDR1 is GTSNPN, CDR2 SVGIG, per germline (reference sequence). V was pared by 2 bases and J by 8 bases, with 4 bases between. The CDR3 loop spans 11 amino acids. The CDR3 bases are TGTGCCTGGAGTAGGGATTCACCCCTCCACTTT. Amino acid sequence: CAWSRDSPLHF.

The V call is TRBV7-8, the J call TRBJ2-5; 9 bases are a match to TRBD2. The CDR3 runs 16 residues. Germline V gene data show CDR1 as SGHVS and CDR2 as FQNEAQ. Trimming at V came to 5 bases and at J to 2 bases, leaving 9 bases not matched to a gene. The CDR3 bases are TGTGCCAGCAGCGCAAACGGGGCGGGGGGGCAAGAGACCCAGTACTTC. It translates to CASSANGAGGQETQYF.

V is TRBV3-1 (or the pseudogene TRBV3-2) and J is TRBJ1-4; the D gene is possibly TRBD1 (6 bases). Germline CDR1 and CDR2: LGHDT and YNNKEL (reference sequence). The V end lost 4 bases, the J end lost 3 bases, and 9 bases lay between the germline ends. CDR3 length: 14 residues. CDR3 residues: CASSRQASNEKLFF. The CDR3 nucleotides are TGTGCCAGCAGCCGACAGGCCTCTAATGAAAAACTGTTTTTT.

The chain couples TRBV2 to TRBJ1-2; possible D gene TRBD1, 6 bases. The CDR3 consists of 13 residues. Trimming cost V 4 bases and J 7 bases, with 13 bases left between them. CDR1 is SNHLY and CDR2 is FYNNEI in the germline V gene. The CDR3 bases are TGTGCCAGCAGTGTAACAGGGTCTGGTGGCTACACCTTC. Amino acids: CASSVTGSGGYTF.

The rearrangement uses TRBV11-3 and TRBJ2-2; D is perhaps TRBD1 (6 bases). Germline lookup yields CDR1 SGHNT and CDR2 YENEEA. The ends were cut back, 3 bases at V and 8 bases at J, with 10 bases in the middle. This CDR3 is built from 13 residues. CDR3 coding DNA: TGTGCCAGCAGCTTGAACAGGGCAGGGGAGCTGTTTTTT. Translated: CASSLNRAGELFF.

The chain couples TRBV5-8 to TRBJ1-5; TRBD1 might be the D (5 bases). This CDR3 has 15 residues. Germline V lookup: CDR1 SGHTS, CDR2 YDEGEE. V shed 4 bases and J shed 0 bases, with 11 bases lying between them. In DNA, the CDR3 is TGTGCCAGCAGCCGGGGGGAGACTAGCAATCAGCCCCAGCATTTT. Translating it yields CASSRGETSNQPQHF.

The chain employs TRBV19 and TRBJ1-1; D gene unclear. Germline V gene data show CDR1 as LNHDA and CDR2 as SQIVND (reference sequence). There are 15 residues in the CDR3. The V gene lost 4 bases and the J gene lost 2 bases, with 14 bases spanning the gap. CDR3 in amino acids: CASSTNHGFNTEAFF. The CDR3, as DNA: TGTGCCAGTAGTACCAATCATGGATTTAACACTGAAGCTTTCTTT.

The genes are TRBV5-4 and TRBJ2-5; D possibly corresponds to TRBD2 (6 bases). This CDR3 contains 14 residues. V was trimmed by 2 bases and J by 4 bases, leaving 12 bases between them. Germline assignment: CDR1 SGHNT and CDR2 YYREEE (reference sequence). DNA of the CDR3: TGTGCCAGCAGCTTAGGAGGGGACCGAGAGACCCAGTACTTC. Protein: CASSLGGDRETQYF.

The V and J genes are TRBV5-4 and TRBJ1-4; 9 bases map to TRBD1. The CDR3 spans 14 residues. Trimming removed 4 bases from V and 7 bases from J; junction bases left unmatched: 5. Germline CDR1 is SGHNT and CDR2 is YYREEE (reference sequence). CDR3 sequence (DNA): TGTGCCAGCAGCGGGGACAGGGAGGGTGAAAAACTGTTTTTT. Protein product: CASSGDREGEKLFF.

The rearrangement uses TRBV3-1 (or the pseudogene TRBV3-2) and TRBJ2-2; TRBD1 matches 8 bases. Germline CDR1 LGHDT, CDR2 YNNKEL (reference sequence). The CDR3 runs 17 residues. Losses at the gene ends were 0 bases for V and 0 bases for J; bases not matched to a gene: 3. The CDR3 coding sequence is TGTGCCAGCAGCCAAGAACTCAGGGGGCCGAACACCGGGGAGCTGTTTTTT. Translation gives CASSQELRGPNTGELFF.

The chain uses TRBV11-2 and TRBJ1-2; 10 positions match TRBD1. This CDR3 comprises 14 residues. The V and J ends lost 2 bases and 6 bases, in that order; junction bases with no gene match: 3. Germline V gene sequence: CDR1 SGHAT, CDR2 FQNNGV. For the CDR3, the DNA is TGTGCCAGCAGCTTATTTGGGACAGGGGATGGCTACACCTTC. Translation: CASSLFGTGDGYTF.

This rearrangement joins TRBV15 to TRBJ1-4; D unresolved. Trimming left V 0 bases short and J 0 bases short, with 11 bases between. The CDR3 runs 17 residues. Germline lookup yields CDR1 LNHNV and CDR2 YYDKDF (reference sequence). The CDR3 loop is CATSRDRPGATNEKLFF. CDR3 DNA: TGTGCCACCAGCAGAGATCGTCCCGGAGCAACTAATGAAAAACTGTTTTTT.

This chain joins TRBV15 and TRBJ1-2; D is undetermined. CDR1 and CDR2 from the germline V gene are LNHNV and YYDKDF (reference sequence). Trimming pared 1 base from V and 6 bases from J, leaving 12 bases between. This CDR3 has 14 residues. As DNA, the CDR3 is TGTGCCACCAGCAGAGTTAAGGCCCTTGATGGCTACACCTTC. It translates to CATSRVKALDGYTF.

The chain recombines TRBV7-3 with TRBJ2-1; TRBD2 is a possible D gene (6 bases). The length of the CDR3 is 13 residues. Looked up from germline, CDR1 is SGHTA and CDR2 is FQGTGA. The V end lost 6 bases, the J end lost 7 bases, and 13 bases lay between the germline ends. CDR3 sequence reads: CASSGYGGNEQFF. The CDR3 DNA reads TGTGCCAGCAGTGGATACGGGGGAAATGAGCAGTTCTTC. Together with reference TRBV7-3 and TRBJ2-1, the CDR3 gives the full variable domain: GAGVSQTPSNKVTEKGKYVELRCDPISGHTALYWYRQSLGQGPEFLIYFQGTGAADDSGLPNDRFFAVRPEGSVSTLKIQRTERGDSAVYLCASSGYGGNEQFFGPGTRLTVL.

This clone was recorded once. The chain carries TRBV29-1 and TRBJ1-1; no clear D. V was pared by 6 bases and J by 3 bases, with 20 bases between. The CDR3 contains 15 residues. The germline gives CDR1 SQVTM, CDR2 ANQGSEA. CDR3 sequence (DNA): TGCAGCGTCGTCCCCCACACGGCATGGGACACTGAAGCTTTCTTT. Translated: CSVVPHTAWDTEAFF.

This rearrangement joins TRBV9 to TRBJ1-2; possible D gene TRBD1, 5 bases. V dropped 3 bases and J dropped 6 bases, with 12 bases sitting between them. This CDR3 is built from 13 residues. From germline, CDR1 is SGDLS and CDR2 YYNGEE. CDR3 protein: CASSAGGGNGYTF. Here the CDR3 DNA reads TGTGCCAGCAGCGCAGGCGGGGGAAATGGCTACACCTTC.

The chain couples TRBV18 to TRBJ1-6; D gene uncertain. The CDR3 is 15 residues long. CDR1 and CDR2 (germline): KGHSH, LQKENI. The germline V and J ends were trimmed by 2 bases and 6 bases, with 11 bases remaining between them. The CDR3 here is CASSPYMGSNSPLHF. The CDR3 DNA sequence: TGTGCCAGCTCACCATATATGGGGTCTAATTCACCCCTCCACTTT.

The V gene is TRBV5-1, the J gene TRBJ2-2; TRBD1 matches 8 bases. J lost 5 bases, V lost 4 bases, and 7 bases had no gene match. The CDR3 totals 15 residues. CDR1 is SGHRS and CDR2 is YFSETQ in the germline V gene. CDR3 in amino acids: CASSTQGVETGELFF. CDR3 bases: TGCGCCAGCAGCACACAGGGGGTTGAGACCGGGGAGCTGTTTTTT.

The chain uses TRBV19 and TRBJ2-7, with 9 bases identical to TRBD1. There are 15 residues in the CDR3. Germline trimming cut 2 bases from V and 4 bases from J; bases unmatched to any gene: 6. Germline V gene sequence: CDR1 LNHDA, CDR2 SQIVND (reference sequence). The CDR3 bases are TGTGCCAGTAGTATATCAAGGGACAGGGCTTACGAGCAGTACTTC. Translating it yields CASSISRDRAYEQYF. Using reference TRBV19 and TRBJ2-7 for the parts outside the CDR3, the full variable domain is DGGITQSPKYLFRKEGQNVTLSCEQNLNHDAMYWYRQDPGQGLRLIYYSQIVNDFQKGDIAEGYSVSREKKESFPLTVTSAQKNPTAFYLCASSISRDRAYEQYFGPGTRLTVT.

This chain uses TRBV16 with TRBJ1-1; unclear D gene. The CDR3 has 13 amino acids. Germline values: CDR1 KGHSY, CDR2 FQNENV. With 0 bases removed from V and 7 bases from J, the gap between germline ends came to 9 bases. The CDR3 loop is CASSQSPGFEAFF. In DNA form, the CDR3 reads TGTGCCAGCAGCCAATCGCCCGGTTTTGAAGCTTTCTTT.

The gene calls are TRBV2 and TRBJ1-5, with TRBD1 matching over 7 bases. J lost 4 bases, V lost 4 bases, and 4 bases had no gene match. There are 14 residues in the CDR3. Germline CDR1 reads SNHLY; CDR2 reads FYNNEI. The CDR3 here is CASSAQGWNQPQHF. The CDR3 DNA sequence: TGTGCCAGCAGTGCACAGGGGTGGAATCAGCCCCAGCATTTT.

The chain has TRBV6-2 or TRBV6-3 and TRBJ2-7; 8 bases agree with TRBD1. CDR3 size: 17 residues. J gave up 4 bases and V 1 base, and 12 bases lay outside the gene matches. The V gene's germline CDR1 is MNHEY and CDR2 SVGEGT. The CDR3 bases are TGTGCCAGCAGTTACTACAACAGGGGGGCAGGTGTTTACGAGCAGTACTTC. It encodes CASSYYNRGAGVYEQYF.

This clone showed up just once. The chain recombines TRBV4-3 with TRBJ2-2, with TRBD2 matching 15 bases. J was trimmed by 3 bases and V by 4 bases; bases with no gene match: 9. The length of the CDR3 is 19 residues. The germline V gene has CDR1 LGHNA and CDR2 YSLEER. Here the CDR3 DNA reads TGCGCCAGCAGCCCTCGGGGGACTAGCGGGGGGCTGGACACCGGGGAGCTGTTTTTT. Its protein product is CASSPRGTSGGLDTGELFF.

The chain combines TRBV29-1 with TRBJ1-1, with D perhaps matching TRBD1 (6 bases). Germline V lookup: CDR1 SQVTM, CDR2 ANQGSEA. The CDR3 has 12 amino acids. The V end was cut by 8 bases, the J end by 1 base, with 11 bases between. The CDR3 DNA reads TGCAGCACTAGACAGGCGAACACTGAAGCTTTCTTT. Protein: CSTRQANTEAFF. The entire variable domain, with the rest obtained from reference TRBV29-1 and TRBJ1-1, is as follows: SAVISQKPSRDICQRGTSLTIQCQVDSQVTMMFWYRQQPGQSLTLIATANQGSEATYESGFVIDKFPISRPNLTFSTLTVSNMSPEDSSIYLCSTRQANTEAFFGQGTRLTVV.

The gene calls are TRBV6-1 and TRBJ2-3; 10 nucleotides match TRBD2. From germline, CDR1 is MNHNS and CDR2 SASEGT. V was clipped by 4 bases and J by 4 bases; unmatched bases: 8. The CDR3 covers 16 residues. The CDR3 is CASSAASGGTADTQYF. CDR3 sequence (DNA): TGTGCCAGCAGTGCTGCTAGCGGGGGAACCGCAGATACGCAGTATTTT.